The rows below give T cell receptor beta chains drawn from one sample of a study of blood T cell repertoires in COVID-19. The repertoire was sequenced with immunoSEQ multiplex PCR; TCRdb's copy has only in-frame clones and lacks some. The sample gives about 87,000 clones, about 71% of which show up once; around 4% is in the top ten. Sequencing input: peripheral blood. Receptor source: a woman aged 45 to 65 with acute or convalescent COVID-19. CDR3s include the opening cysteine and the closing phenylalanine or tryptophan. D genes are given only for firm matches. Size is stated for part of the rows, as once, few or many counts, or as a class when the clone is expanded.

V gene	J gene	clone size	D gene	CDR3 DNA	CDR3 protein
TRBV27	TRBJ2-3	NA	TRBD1	TGTGCCAGCACCTTATCTAGGGGGCGTCTTGGTAGCACAGATACGCAGTATTTT	CASTLSRGRLGSTDTQYF
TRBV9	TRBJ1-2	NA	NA	TGTGCCAGCAGCGTAGAACAGGGTGGTGGCTACACCTTC	CASSVEQGGGYTF
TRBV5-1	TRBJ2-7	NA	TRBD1	TGCGCCAGCAGCTTGAGCAGGGGGCGATACGAGCAGTACTTC	CASSLSRGRYEQYF
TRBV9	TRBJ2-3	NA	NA	TGTGCCAGCAGCGTAGGTCTAGCGATCACAGATACGCAGTATTTT	CASSVGLAITDTQYF
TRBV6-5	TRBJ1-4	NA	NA	TGTGCCAGCAGTACAGGGCCAGCAACTAATGAAAAACTGTTTTTT	CASSTGPATNEKLFF
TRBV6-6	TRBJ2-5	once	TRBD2	TGTGCCAGCAGTTACAGCGGCGGGGGGGCCCGGGAGACCCAGTACTTC	CASSYSGGGARETQYF
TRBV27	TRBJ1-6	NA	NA	TGTGCCAGCAGTTTAACGGGAGATTCACCCCTCCACTTT	CASSLTGDSPLHF
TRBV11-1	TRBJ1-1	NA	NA	TGTGCCAGCAGCCCGGACAGACAGAACACTGAAGCTTTCTTT	CASSPDRQNTEAFF
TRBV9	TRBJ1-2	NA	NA	TGTGCCAGCAGCGTAGATAGCCTCCGGCAGATCGTTGGTGGCTACACCTTC	CASSVDSLRQIVGGYTF
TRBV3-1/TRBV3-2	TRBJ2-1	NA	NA	TGTGCCAGCAGCCAACGTAGCGGCAATGAGCAGTTCTTC	CASSQRSGNEQFF
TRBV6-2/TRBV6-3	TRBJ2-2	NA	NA	TGTGCCAGCAGTTACTCGACGGGGGGCTGGTGGGCCGGGGAGCTGTTTTTT	CASSYSTGGWWAGELFF
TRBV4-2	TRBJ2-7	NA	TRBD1	TGTGCCAGCAGCCAAGAAACAGGGGCCGTCTCCTACGAGCAGTACTTC	CASSQETGAVSYEQYF
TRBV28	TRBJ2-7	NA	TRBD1	TGTGCCAGCAAGTCCGGGACAGAGTACTACGAGCAGTACTTC	CASKSGTEYYEQYF
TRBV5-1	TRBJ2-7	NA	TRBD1	TGCGCCAGCAGCTTGGAAACAGGGGGCACCTACGAGCAGTACTTC	CASSLETGGTYEQYF
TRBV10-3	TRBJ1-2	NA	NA	TGTGCCATCAGTGAGCCGGAGCATCCTGGCTATGGCTACACCTTC	CAISEPEHPGYGYTF
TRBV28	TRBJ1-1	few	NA	TGTGCCAGCATGGGTACGGGGAACGGAAACACTGAAGCTTTCTTT	CASMGTGNGNTEAFF
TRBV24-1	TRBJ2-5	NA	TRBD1	TGTGCCACCGCGGCGAAGGGGGCGAGGGAGACCCAGTACTTC	CATAAKGARETQYF
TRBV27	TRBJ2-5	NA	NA	TGTGCCAGCAGTCCGCGGGACGGACAAAAGCAAGAGACCCAGTACTTC	CASSPRDGQKQETQYF
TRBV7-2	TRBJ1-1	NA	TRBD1	TGTGCCAGCAGCCTTAAAGACAGGGGGCGAGGTGAAGCTTTCTTT	CASSLKDRGRGEAFF
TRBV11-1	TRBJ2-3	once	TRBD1	TGTGCCAGCAGACCCGGACAGGGGTGGGCAGATACGCAGTATTTT	CASRPGQGWADTQYF
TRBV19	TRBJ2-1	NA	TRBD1	TGTGCCAGTAAACGGGACAGGGTTGACAATGAGCAGTTCTTC	CASKRDRVDNEQFF
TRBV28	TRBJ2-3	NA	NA	TGTGCCAGCAGCAAAGGGCGGGGAATCACAGATACGCAGTATTTT	CASSKGRGITDTQYF
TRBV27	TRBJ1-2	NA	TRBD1	TGTGCCAGCAGTTCCCATCCATCTTTCGGGACAGGGGGGAAAGACTATGGCTACACCTTC	CASSSHPSFGTGGKDYGYTF
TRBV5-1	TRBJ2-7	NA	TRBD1	TGCGCCAGCAGCGGGGGGACAGGGTACGAGCAGTACTTC	CASSGGTGYEQYF
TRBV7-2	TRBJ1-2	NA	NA	TGTGCCAGCAGCTTAGACACCACCTTTCCTGGCTACACCTTC	CASSLDTTFPGYTF
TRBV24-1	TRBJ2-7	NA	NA	TGTGCCACCTCACAAGGGGGAACCTACGAGCAGTACTTC	CATSQGGTYEQYF
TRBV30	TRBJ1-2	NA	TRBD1	TGTGCCTGGAGTGAGGACAGGCTCCACTATGGCTACACCTTC	CAWSEDRLHYGYTF
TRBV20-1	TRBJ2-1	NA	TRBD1	TGCAGTGCTAGAGACCCGGACAGGGGTTTCTTC	CSARDPDRGFF
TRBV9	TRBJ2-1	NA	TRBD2	TGTGCCAGCAGCGAAACTAGCGGGGGTCATTACAATGAGCAGTTCTTC	CASSETSGGHYNEQFF
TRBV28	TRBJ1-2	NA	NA	TGTGCCAGCAGCCCCAACAGGGTTTATGGCTACACCTTC	CASSPNRVYGYTF
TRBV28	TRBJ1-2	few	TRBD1	TGTGCCAGCAGTTTAAGGGACAGGACAGATGGCTACACCTTC	CASSLRDRTDGYTF
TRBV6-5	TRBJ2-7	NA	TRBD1	TGTGCCAGCCACGGACAGGGGGCGTCCTACGAGCAGTACTTC	CASHGQGASYEQYF
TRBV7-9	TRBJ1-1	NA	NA	TGTGCCAGCAGGGTAGACAGGTACTCTGAAGCTTTCTTT	CASRVDRYSEAFF
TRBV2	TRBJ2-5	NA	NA	TGTGCCAGCACCATCCAAAGCCCCAGGCGGTACTTC	CASTIQSPRRYF
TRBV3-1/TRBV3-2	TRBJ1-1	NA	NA	TGTGCCAGCAGCCAAGATAGGACTAACACTGAAGCTTTCTTT	CASSQDRTNTEAFF
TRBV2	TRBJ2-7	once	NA	TGTGCCAGCAGACGGTCCTACGAGCAGTACTTC	CASRRSYEQYF
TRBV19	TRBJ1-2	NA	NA	TGTGCCAGTGGGGCCTCAGTAATGGACTATGGCTACACCTTC	CASGASVMDYGYTF
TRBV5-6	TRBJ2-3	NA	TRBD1	TGTGCCAGCAGCTTATACAGGGGACCGAGCACAGATACGCAGTATTTT	CASSLYRGPSTDTQYF
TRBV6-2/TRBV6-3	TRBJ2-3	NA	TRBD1	TGTGCCAGCAGTTACGATAAAGGACAGGGGAGTCGGACAGATACGCAGTATTTT	CASSYDKGQGSRTDTQYF
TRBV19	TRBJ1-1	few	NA	TGTGCCAGTAGTATTCTCGGAGGGATGAACACTGAAGCTTTCTTT	CASSILGGMNTEAFF
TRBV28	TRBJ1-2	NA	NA	TGTGCCAGCAGTCCCGAGTTCTATGGCTACACCTTC	CASSPEFYGYTF
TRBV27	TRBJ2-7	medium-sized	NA	TGTGCCAGCAGTTTATCGGTGACAGCCGAGCAGTACTTC	CASSLSVTAEQYF
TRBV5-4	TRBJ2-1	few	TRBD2	TGTGCCAGCAGCTCGCCCGGGGGGGCCAATGAGCAGTTCTTC	CASSSPGGANEQFF